The 7 T cell receptor beta chains presented below share a single source sample, sequenced in a study of T cell responses to AZD1222 COVID-19 vaccine (dated by TCRdb to the early 2020s). The library came from the immunoSEQ multiplex PCR assay. TCRdb mirrors the immuneACCESS table, restricted to in-frame sequences. Some clones are absent from its copies; in checked studies, under half trace to an unresolved V gene, and the reason for the others is unknown. Counted in this sample were 80,000 to 100,000 clones; about 86% of them appeared once. Together, the top ten hold about a tenth of the sample. The time point label here, explained by the study, means: baseline before first vaccination. The treatment or condition label here, explained by the study, means: meningococcal conjugate vaccine given as trial control. The sequences come from peripheral blood, collected on day 0 of MenACWY control vaccination. The receptor source for this set is an adult in good health.

The J gene is TRBJ2-5, the V gene TRBV5-6, with unresolved D. CDR1 SGHDT and CDR2 YYEEEE come from the germline V gene. The CDR3 covers 12 residues. V was shortened by 3 bases and J by 5 bases, with 8 bases between the two germline ends. CDR3 amino acids: CASSWLGETQYF. The DNA for the CDR3 is TGTGCCAGCAGCTGGCTGGGGGAGACCCAGTACTTC.

This rearrangement joins TRBV19 to TRBJ2-6; D is uncertain. This CDR3 spans 16 amino acids. The V gene's germline CDR1 is LNHDA and CDR2 SQIVND (reference sequence). V gave up 3 bases and J gave up 0 bases, with 9 bases separating them. CDR3 nucleotides: TGTGCCAGTAGTATCCGAGGAGCCTCTGGGGCCAACGTCCTGACTTTC. It is translated as CASSIRGASGANVLTF.

V is TRBV5-5 and J is TRBJ2-5; the D call may be TRBD1 or TRBD2 (5 bases each). The germline V gene encodes CDR1 SGHKS and CDR2 YYEKEE (reference sequence). The CDR3 sequence is 15 residues long. V lost 0 bases to trimming and J lost 4 bases, with 13 bases between them. DNA of the CDR3: TGTGCCAGCAGCTTGGGGGGGAAAGGGTTAGAGACCCAGTACTTC. Protein sequence: CASSLGGKGLETQYF.

The rearrangement joins TRBV5-1 to TRBJ1-6, with 7 bases identical to TRBD1. Unmatched junction bases numbered 7, after V lost 4 bases and J lost 6 bases. Germline V gene data show CDR1 as SGHRS and CDR2 as YFSETQ. This CDR3 is built from 15 residues. The CDR3 coding sequence is TGCGCCAGCAGCATCGGGACAGAAGGTAATTCACCCCTCCACTTT. Protein sequence: CASSIGTEGNSPLHF.

The V gene is TRBV15, the J gene TRBJ1-5; maybe TRBD1 (5 bases). V gave up 3 bases and J gave up 7 bases, with 13 bases separating them. CDR3 length: 14 residues. The V gene's germline CDR1 is LNHNV and CDR2 YYDKDF (reference sequence). CDR3 region: CATSRGGDQQPQHF. The DNA of the CDR3 is TGTGCCACCAGCAGGGGGGGGGACCAACAGCCCCAGCATTTT.

The chain joins TRBV5-4 to TRBJ1-2; D not certain. V shed 3 bases and J shed 3 bases, with 9 bases lying between them. This CDR3 region has 13 residues. The germline V gene encodes CDR1 SGHNT and CDR2 YYREEE (reference sequence). The CDR3 bases are TGTGCCAGCAGCTCACGGGCGGACTATGGCTACACCTTC. This encodes CASSSRADYGYTF. Supplemented by reference TRBV5-4 and TRBJ1-2, the full variable domain reads ETGVTQSPTHLIKTRGQQVTLRCSSQSGHNTVSWYQQALGQGPQFIFQYYREEENGRGNFPPRFSGLQFPNYSSELNVNALELDDSALYLCASSSRADYGYTFGSGTRLTVV.

This clone appeared once. The chain's CDR3 is CASNRVGEKLFF. The CDR3 nucleotides are TGTGCCTCTAACAGGGTCGGGGAAAAACTGTTTTTT. V is TRBV30 and J is TRBJ1-4; TRBD1 is a possible D gene (6 bases). V was pared by 7 bases and J by 8 bases, with 14 bases between. Germline V CDR1 and CDR2: GTSNPN, SVGIG (reference sequence). The CDR3 spans 12 residues.